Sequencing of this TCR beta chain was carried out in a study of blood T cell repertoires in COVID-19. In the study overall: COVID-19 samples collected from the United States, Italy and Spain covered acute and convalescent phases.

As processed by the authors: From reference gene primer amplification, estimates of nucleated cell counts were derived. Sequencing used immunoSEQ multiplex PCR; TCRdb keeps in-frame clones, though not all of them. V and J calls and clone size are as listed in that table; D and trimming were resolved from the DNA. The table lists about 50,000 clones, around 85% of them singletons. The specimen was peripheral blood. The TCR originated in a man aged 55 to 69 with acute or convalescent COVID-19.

This chain's CDR3 is CASSKAEGLTNEKLFF. In DNA, the CDR3 is TGTGCCAGCAGCAAAGCGGAGGGACTAACTAATGAAAAACTGTTTTTT. This rearrangement joins TRBV21-1 to TRBJ1-4. TRBV21-1 is annotated as a pseudogene. The CDR3 is 16 amino acids.